Each of the 15 T cell receptor beta chains below was sequenced from the same sample in a study of CD8 T cells in Susac syndrome. Random-hexamer reverse transcription was applied to roughly 0.5 to 1 ug RNA. From the immunoSEQ multiplex PCR reads, TCRdb called clonotypes with MiXCR, one entry per CDR3 protein. Here the sample spans 110,000 to 150,000 distinct CDR3 sequences, 94% being singletons. Sample: CD8+ T cells from PBMCs. All receptors derive from a human donor in good health.

The chain carries TRBV29-1 and TRBJ1-2; D might be TRBD1 (6 bases). Trimming took off 0 bases at V and 4 bases at J, with 24 bases between the two ends. CDR3 length: 18 amino acids. The germline V gene encodes CDR1 SQVTM and CDR2 ANQGSEA. The CDR3 protein is CSVEDLLGGRSLSYGYTF. In nucleotides, the CDR3 is TGCAGCGTTGAAGACCTTTTGGGGGGGCGGTCTTTAAGCTATGGCTACACCTTC.

The V and J genes are TRBV20-1 and TRBJ2-1; 9 bases align to TRBD2. J lost 3 bases, V lost 5 bases, and 5 bases had no gene match. The CDR3 contains 14 residues. Per the germline V gene, CDR1 is DFQATT and CDR2 is SNEGSKA (reference sequence). This CDR3 is CSAGGGGDYNEQFF. In DNA form, the CDR3 reads TGCAGTGCTGGCGGGGGGGGAGACTACAATGAGCAGTTCTTC.

The CDR3 coding sequence is TGCAGCGTTGAACGGGCTAGCGGGAGTGGGTCCTACGAGCAGTACTTC. This encodes CSVERASGSGSYEQYF. The chain is built from TRBV29-1 and TRBJ2-7; 10 bases map to TRBD2. The CDR3 totals 16 residues. V lost 2 bases to trimming and J lost 1 base; unmatched junction nucleotides: 8. CDR1 and CDR2 from the germline V gene are SQVTM and ANQGSEA.

CDR3 sequence: CASSGQDPSGNTIYF. The CDR3 DNA reads TGTGCCAGCTCAGGACAGGACCCCTCTGGAAACACCATATATTTT. The chain is built from TRBV18 and TRBJ1-3, with 7 bases matching TRBD1. Germline values: CDR1 KGHSH, CDR2 LQKENI. This CDR3 has 15 amino acids. Losses at the gene ends were 5 bases for V and 0 bases for J; bases not matched to a gene: 4. The full variable domain, with the rest looked up from reference TRBV18 and TRBJ1-3, is NAGVMQNPRHLVRRRGQEARLRCSPMKGHSHVYWYRQLPEEGLKFMVYLQKENIIDESGMPKERFSAEFPKEGPSILRIQQVVRGDSAAYFCASSGQDPSGNTIYFGEGSWLTVV.

V and J are TRBV19 and TRBJ1-1; tentative D call: TRBD1 (6 bases). The germline V gene has CDR1 LNHDA and CDR2 SQIVND (reference sequence). The CDR3 totals 11 residues. Deletions cut 5 bases from V and 11 bases from J, with 12 bases between. In nucleotides, the CDR3 is TGTGCCAGTAGTGGGGGGGGCGCGGCTTTCTTT. It yields the protein CASSGGGAAFF.

The chain has TRBV7-8 and TRBJ1-1; no reliable D call. This CDR3 is 14 amino acids long. From germline, CDR1 is SGHVS and CDR2 FQNEAQ. Trimming took 1 base from V and 1 from J, leaving 7 bases between them. The CDR3 bases are TGTGCCAGCAGCTTAGATCCGTCGAACACTGAAGCTTTCTTT. This codes for CASSLDPSNTEAFF.

This chain uses TRBV27 with TRBJ1-5; perhaps TRBD1 as D (6 bases). This CDR3 region has 14 residues. The germline V and J ends were trimmed by 1 base and 8 bases, with 12 bases remaining between them. CDR1 and CDR2 from the germline V gene are MNHEY and SMNVEV (reference sequence). CDR3 sequence: CASSLLGGGEPQHF. The CDR3 DNA is TGTGCCAGCAGTTTATTGGGGGGCGGGGAGCCCCAGCATTTT.

This clonotype has only one observation. The V call is TRBV6-5, the J call TRBJ2-7; the D gene is possibly TRBD1 (6 bases). V lost 5 bases, J lost 3 bases, and 11 bases lay in between. Germline CDR1 and CDR2: MNHEY and SVGAGI. The CDR3 is made up of 13 amino acids. The chain's CDR3 is CASSVRDNYEQYF. In DNA, the CDR3 is TGTGCCAGCAGTGTCCGGGACAACTACGAGCAGTACTTC.

The V gene is TRBV20-1, the J gene TRBJ1-2; possible D gene TRBD1, 5 bases. The ends were cut back, 6 bases at V and 8 bases at J, with 19 bases in the middle. The CDR3 extends over 13 amino acids. Germline CDR1 reads DFQATT; CDR2 reads SNEGSKA (reference sequence). The CDR3: CSAPEQGLSGYTF. The CDR3 DNA reads TGCAGTGCCCCAGAGCAGGGACTGTCCGGCTACACCTTC.

The V gene is TRBV20-1, the J gene TRBJ2-7, with D perhaps being TRBD1 or TRBD2 (5 bases each). Germline V gene lookup returns CDR1 DFQATT and CDR2 SNEGSKA (reference sequence). The CDR3 spans 13 residues. V lost 5 bases and J 6 bases, leaving 17 bases between the germline ends. CDR3 residues: CSAQRVGVAEQYF. As DNA, the CDR3 is TGCAGTGCTCAGAGGGTGGGGGTCGCCGAGCAGTACTTC.

The chain carries TRBV5-1 and TRBJ2-7, with D perhaps being TRBD1 or TRBD2 (5 bases each). V lost 6 bases and J 5 bases, leaving 9 bases between the germline ends. The germline V gene has CDR1 SGHRS and CDR2 YFSETQ. This CDR3 contains 11 residues. The CDR3 loop reads CASMGDHEQYF. CDR3 DNA sequence: TGCGCCAGCATGGGGGACCACGAGCAGTACTTC.

J is TRBJ1-5 and V is TRBV27, with D unresolved. Trimming stripped 3 bases from V and 0 bases from J, with 9 bases between. Germline CDR1 is MNHEY and CDR2 is SMNVEV (reference sequence). The length of the CDR3 is 15 residues. The CDR3 loop reads CASSFYSNSNQPQHF. Written as DNA, the CDR3 is TGTGCCAGCAGTTTTTACAGCAATAGCAATCAGCCCCAGCATTTT.

The chain joins TRBV30 to TRBJ1-5, with D tentatively TRBD1 (6 bases). The CDR3 is 14 residues long. The V gene's germline CDR1 is GTSNPN and CDR2 SVGIG (reference sequence). Trimming stripped 3 bases from V and 5 bases from J, with 14 bases between. CDR3 in amino acids: CAWSPDGGDQPQHF. CDR3 DNA: TGTGCCTGGAGCCCAGACGGGGGCGATCAGCCCCAGCATTTT.

The rearrangement joins TRBV27 to TRBJ2-5; no clear D. The ends were cut back, 4 bases at V and 2 bases at J, with 8 bases in the middle. The germline V gene encodes CDR1 MNHEY and CDR2 SMNVEV (reference sequence). This CDR3 is built from 13 residues. In DNA form, the CDR3 reads TGTGCCAGCAGTTCTTTACTGCAAGAGACCCAGTACTTC. The encoded protein is CASSSLLQETQYF.

The V gene is TRBV27, the J gene TRBJ2-7; 8 bases are shared with TRBD2. Germline V CDR1 and CDR2: MNHEY, SMNVEV (reference sequence). This CDR3 spans 14 amino acids. V gave up 5 bases and J gave up 1 base; unmatched junction bases: 4. CDR3 bases: TGTGCCAGCAGTCTTAGCGGGATATCCTACGAGCAGTACTTC. Translated, it gives CASSLSGISYEQYF.